This T cell receptor (beta chain) was sequenced for a study of Graves' ophthalmopathy and Graves' hyperthyroidism. TCR beta CDR3 amplification used RNA transcripts. The authors performed first-round RT-PCR with HTBI primers and then a second-round multiplex PCR. MiXCR, run by TCRdb on the multiplex PCR reads, gives a single entry per CDR3 protein. The sample has more than 150,000 distinct CDR3 sequences, over 35% seen once. This clonotype came up many times. Its target is not known. The V and J ends lost 2 bases and 4 bases respectively, with 9 bases between them. Germline V gene lookup returns CDR1 SGHRS and CDR2 YFSETQ. The length of the CDR3 is 13 residues. In this cohort, patients with other autoimmune diseases, uncontrolled infections, pregnancy or lactation were excluded. It was on clinical symptoms, serum thyroxine, TRAb, thyroid ultrasound and orbital computed tomography that diagnosis relied.

Notes on the study in general: The model predicted progression of ophthalmopathy with a sensitivity of 60% to 71%, and its specificity was about 72%. Blood shared most expanded thyroid clonotypes above 0.001 frequency.

The chain links TRBV5-1 to TRBJ1-2, with TRBD1 as a possible D gene (6 bases). Input material: peripheral blood. This sequence was found in a woman aged 40 to 55 with Graves' ophthalmopathy. Here the CDR3 reads CASSLGQSYGYTF. CDR3 coding DNA: TGCGCCAGCAGCTTAGGACAGAGCTATGGCTACACCTTC.